This is a list of T cell receptor beta chains from one sample in a study of post-analysis software for immune sequencing data. TCRdb fed the PCR reads into MiXCR, producing one record per CDR3 protein. This sample has 250,000 to 300,000 distinct CDR3 sequences, with 30% to 45% found just once. The sample comprised blood. These receptors were collected from a girl aged 5-17 years with multiple sclerosis. Each CDR3 is given with its conserved first and last residue. D genes are given only for firm matches. The size of a clone is reported for some rows only, either as once, few or many, or as a class for expanded clones.

cdr3_nt | cdr3_aa | v_call | d_call | j_call | clone_size
TGTGCCAGCAGCTTAGGTCCCCGGGGGGCCGGCACAGATACGCAGTATTTT | CASSLGPRGAGTDTQYF | TRBV7-2 | . | TRBJ2-3 | many
TGCGCCAGCAGTGGCGGAAGGACAGATACGCAGTATTTT | CASSGGRTDTQYF | TRBV10-2 | . | TRBJ2-3 | many
TGTGCCAGCAGCCAAGACCCAACAGGGGGCGAGCAGTACTTC | CASSQDPTGGEQYF | TRBV3-1 | TRBD1 | TRBJ2-7 | many
TGTGCCAGCAGTCTCACAGGAAGGAGAAGGACTAATGAAAAACCGTTTTTT | CASSLTGRRRTNEKPFF | TRBV3-1 | . | TRBJ1-4 | .
TGTGCCAGCAGGCCCTTAGCGGGAGGTTACAATGAGCAGTTCTTC | CASRPLAGGYNEQFF | TRBV12-3/TRBV12-4 | TRBD2 | TRBJ2-1 | many
TGTGCCAGCAGAGAGGGGGGCGGAAAACTGTTTTTT | CASREGGGKLFF | TRBV6-5 | . | TRBJ1-4 | many
TGCAGCGTTGAAGAGCCGACAGGGGGTGCTGAGTACGAGCAGTACTTC | CSVEEPTGGAEYEQYF | TRBV29-1 | TRBD1 | TRBJ2-7 | .
TGCAGCGTCGCGGACAGGGAGAATGAAAAACTGTTTTTT | CSVADRENEKLFF | TRBV29-1 | TRBD1 | TRBJ1-4 | many
TGCAGTGCTAGCCGGGACCTGGATAATGAGCAGTTCTTC | CSASRDLDNEQFF | TRBV20-1 | . | TRBJ2-1 | once
TGCAGCGCCCTAGCGGGGGGGGATTCCGGGGAGCTGTTTTTT | CSALAGGDSGELFF | TRBV29-1 | TRBD2 | TRBJ2-2 | few
TGTGCCAGCAGCTTAGAAAAGAATCCAGGGAGAGGAGAAAAACTGTTTTTT | CASSLEKNPGRGEKLFF | TRBV7-6 | . | TRBJ1-4 | few
TGCGCCAGCAGCGGGTTAGCAGATACGCAGTATTTT | CASSGLADTQYF | TRBV5-1 | . | TRBJ2-3 | once
TGCAGCGTTGAAGAAAAGAAGAGGACAGGGAAAGCTTTCTTT | CSVEEKKRTGKAFF | TRBV29-1 | TRBD1 | TRBJ1-1 | .
TGTGCCAGCAGCTTATTTTCCCCGTACCAAGAGACCCAGTACTTC | CASSLFSPYQETQYF | TRBV7-6 | . | TRBJ2-5 | few
TGTGCCAGCAGCCAAAGCCGGGCGGGTGCCCAGCATTTT | CASSQSRAGAQHF | TRBV3-1 | . | TRBJ1-5 | few
TGCAGCGTCCAGACAGGGGGTAAGAATTCACCCCTCCACTTT | CSVQTGGKNSPLHF | TRBV29-1 | TRBD1 | TRBJ1-6 | .
TGTGCCAGTCGTGGCCCCCGGACTAGGATACATGAGCAGTTCTTC | CASRGPRTRIHEQFF | TRBV6-2/TRBV6-3 | TRBD2 | TRBJ2-1 | .
TGTGCCAGTGCCGGGACCGAACATAGCAATCAGCCCCAGCATTTT | CASAGTEHSNQPQHF | TRBV19 | . | TRBJ1-5 | .
TGTGCCAGCAGTTCCCAGACAGCTATTGCGGAAGCTTTCTTT | CASSSQTAIAEAFF | TRBV27 | . | TRBJ1-1 | few
TGTGCCAGCAGTTTACCCCTAGCGGGAAACCTATTGGGGGAGCAGTTCTTC | CASSLPLAGNLLGEQFF | TRBV28 | TRBD2 | TRBJ2-1 | .
TGTGCCAGCAGCCAGCAGGGATATGAGCAGTTCTTC | CASSQQGYEQFF | TRBV7-3 | . | TRBJ2-1 | many
TGTGCCAGCAGCTCGCGCAGTATGGATACGCAGTATTTT | CASSSRSMDTQYF | TRBV7-7 | . | TRBJ2-3 | .
TGCGCCAGCAGCTTTAGTACTTCCGGGCCTTTCGGAAACTATGGCTACACCTTC | CASSFSTSGPFGNYGYTF | TRBV5-1 | . | TRBJ1-2 | .
TGTGCCAGTAGTCCGCGGGACAGGGGCGGAGAAAAACTGTTTTTT | CASSPRDRGGEKLFF | TRBV19 | TRBD1 | TRBJ1-4 | .
TGTGCCAGCAGCTCCCATCGGGACAGCCAAGAGACCCAGTACTTC | CASSSHRDSQETQYF | TRBV11-3 | TRBD1 | TRBJ2-5 | once
TGCGCCAACAGCTCAGGGACTACCCAAGAGACCCAGTACTTC | CANSSGTTQETQYF | TRBV5-1 | TRBD2 | TRBJ2-5 | .
TGCAGCGCCCAGCGTCGCATTTCTAATGAGCAGTTCTTC | CSAQRRISNEQFF | TRBV29-1 | . | TRBJ2-1 | few
TGTGCCAGCAGGAAGAGGGGAGAAACAGATACGCAGTATTTT | CASRKRGETDTQYF | TRBV7-9 | . | TRBJ2-3 | many
TGTGCCAGCAGTTTGGGAGCTAGCGGGGACAATGAGCAGTTCTTC | CASSLGASGDNEQFF | TRBV28 | TRBD2 | TRBJ2-1 | many
TGTGCCAGTAGTATGGGAGAGAGCTCCTATAATTCACCCCTCCACTTT | CASSMGESSYNSPLHF | TRBV19 | . | TRBJ1-6 | many
TGCGCCAGCAGCTTGGGGGGCTTACATAACACCGGGGAGCTGTTTTTT | CASSLGGLHNTGELFF | TRBV5-1 | . | TRBJ2-2 | .